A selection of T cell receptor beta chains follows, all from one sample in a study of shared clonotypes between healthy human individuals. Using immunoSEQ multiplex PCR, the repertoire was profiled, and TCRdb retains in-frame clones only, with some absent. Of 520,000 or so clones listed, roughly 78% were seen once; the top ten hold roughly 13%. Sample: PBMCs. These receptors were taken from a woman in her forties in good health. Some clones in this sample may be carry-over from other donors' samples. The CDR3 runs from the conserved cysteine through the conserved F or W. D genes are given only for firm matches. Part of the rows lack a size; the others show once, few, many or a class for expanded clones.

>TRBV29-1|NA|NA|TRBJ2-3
CSVVGSSTDTQYF
TGCAGCGTTGTTGGGTCTAGCACAGATACGCAGTATTTT
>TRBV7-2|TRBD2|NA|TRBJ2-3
CASSLGGSGRPWGTDTQYF
TGTGCCAGCAGCTTAGGAGGTAGCGGGAGGCCGTGGGGCACAGATACGCAGTATTTT
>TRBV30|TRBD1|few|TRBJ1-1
CAWQFLPTGRSTEAFF
TGTGCCTGGCAATTTCTCCCGACAGGGAGGAGCACTGAAGCTTTCTTT
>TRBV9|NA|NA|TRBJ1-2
CASSVGRGTAYGYTF
TGTGCCAGCAGCGTAGGAAGGGGGACGGCCTATGGCTACACCTTC
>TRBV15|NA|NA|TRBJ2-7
CATSRDGYEQYF
TGTGCCACCAGCAGAGATGGCTACGAGCAGTACTTC
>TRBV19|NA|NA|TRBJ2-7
CASSIRSGVSYEQYF
TGTGCCAGTAGTATTCGGTCAGGGGTTTCCTACGAGCAGTACTTC
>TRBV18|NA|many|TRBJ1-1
CASSPPNSYTEAFF
TGTGCCAGCTCACCACCGAACAGCTACACTGAAGCTTTCTTT
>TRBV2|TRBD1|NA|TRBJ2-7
CASRGTDSYEQYF
TGTGCCAGCAGGGGGACAGACTCCTACGAGCAGTACTTC
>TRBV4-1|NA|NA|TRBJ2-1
CASSQEWSSYNEQFF
TGCGCCAGCAGCCAAGAATGGTCCTCCTACAATGAGCAGTTCTTC
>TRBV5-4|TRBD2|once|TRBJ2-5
CASSYGTSGIQTQYF
TGTGCCAGCAGCTACGGGACTAGCGGGATACAGACCCAGTACTTC
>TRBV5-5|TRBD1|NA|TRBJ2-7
CASRVGTGPYEQYF
TGTGCCAGCAGAGTCGGGACAGGTCCCTACGAGCAGTACTTC
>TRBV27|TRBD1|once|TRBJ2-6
CASSLGTGAGANVLTF
TGTGCCAGCAGTTTAGGGACAGGGGCTGGGGCCAACGTCCTGACTTTC
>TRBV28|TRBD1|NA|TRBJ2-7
CASSTGQGPIYEQYF
TGTGCCAGCAGTACCGGACAGGGGCCCATCTACGAGCAGTACTTC
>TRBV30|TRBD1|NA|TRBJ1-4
CAWSFGRGLESEKLFF
TGTGCCTGGAGCTTTGGCAGGGGGCTGGAGAGTGAAAAACTGTTTTTT
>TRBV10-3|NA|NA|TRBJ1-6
CAISETDVSSPLHF
TGTGCCATCAGTGAGACAGACGTCAGTTCACCCCTCCACTTT
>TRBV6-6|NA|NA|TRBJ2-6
CASSSILRGANVLTF
TGTGCCAGCAGCTCCATTCTTCGGGGGGCCAACGTCCTGACTTTC
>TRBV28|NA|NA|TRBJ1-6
CASSQRVASPLHF
TGTGCCAGCAGTCAAAGGGTAGCTTCACCCCTCCACTTT
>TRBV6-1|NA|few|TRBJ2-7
CASSEESLYEQYF
TGTGCCAGCAGTGAGGAAAGTTTATACGAGCAGTACTTC
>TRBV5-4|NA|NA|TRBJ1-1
CASSLPGTQNTEAFF
TGTGCCAGCAGCTTACCGGGAACTCAAAACACTGAAGCTTTCTTT
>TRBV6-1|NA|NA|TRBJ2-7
CASAPEAYEQYF
TGTGCCAGCGCTCCGGAAGCCTACGAGCAGTACTTC
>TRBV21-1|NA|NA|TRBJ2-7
CASSKGPGGAYEQYF
TGTGCCAGCAGCAAAGGGCCAGGGGGTGCCTACGAGCAGTACTTC
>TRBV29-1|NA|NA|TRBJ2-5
CSVDGLGRVGSETQYF
TGCAGCGTTGACGGTCTCGGCAGGGTTGGATCAGAGACCCAGTACTTC
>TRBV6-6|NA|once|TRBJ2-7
CASSSGPGLLYEQYF
TGTGCCAGCAGTTCGGGACCCGGTTTATTATACGAGCAGTACTTC
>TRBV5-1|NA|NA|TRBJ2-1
CASSFGDRTWDEQFF
TGCGCCAGCAGCTTCGGGGACCGGACTTGGGATGAGCAGTTCTTC
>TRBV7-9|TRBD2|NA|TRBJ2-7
CASSRDYLREQYF
TGTGCCAGCAGCCGGGACTACCTGAGGGAGCAGTACTTC
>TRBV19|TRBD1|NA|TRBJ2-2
CASSISDRGTGELFF
TGTGCCAGTAGTATTTCCGACAGGGGCACCGGGGAGCTGTTTTTT
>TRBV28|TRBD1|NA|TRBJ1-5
CASSPPDRYSNQPQHF
TGTGCCAGCAGTCCCCCGGACAGGTATAGCAATCAGCCCCAGCATTTT
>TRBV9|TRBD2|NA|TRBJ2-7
CASSLGLAGAAAYEQYF
TGTGCCAGCAGCTTGGGACTAGCGGGAGCAGCGGCCTACGAGCAGTACTTC
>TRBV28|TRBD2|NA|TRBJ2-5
CASRRPGTSLEETQYF
TGTGCCAGCAGGCGTCCCGGGACTAGCCTAGAAGAGACCCAGTACTTC
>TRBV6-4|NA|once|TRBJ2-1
CASSATGERQFF
TGTGCCAGCAGCGCCACGGGAGAGAGGCAGTTCTTC
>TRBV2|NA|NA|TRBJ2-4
CASSLGQMKYF
TGTGCCAGCTCCCTAGGACAGATGAAGTACTTC
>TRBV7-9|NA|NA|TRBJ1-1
CASSLMSREAEAFF
TGTGCCAGCAGCTTAATGTCCAGGGAGGCTGAAGCTTTCTTT
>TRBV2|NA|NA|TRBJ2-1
CASSELRAEQQFF
TGTGCCAGCAGTGAATTGCGGGCCGAACAGCAGTTCTTC
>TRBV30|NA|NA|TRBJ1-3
CAWSVGDTIYF
TGTGCCTGGAGTGTGGGGGACACCATATATTTT
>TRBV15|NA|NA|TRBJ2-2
CATSPPGLYTGELFF
TGTGCCACCAGCCCCCCAGGACTGTACACCGGGGAGCTGTTTTTT
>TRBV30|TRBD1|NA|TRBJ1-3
CAWIIRDRGPGNTIYF
TGTGCCTGGATCATCCGGGACAGGGGGCCTGGAAACACCATATATTTT
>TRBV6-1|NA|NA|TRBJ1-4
CASSGGHEKLFF
TGTGCCAGCAGTGGGGGACATGAAAAACTGTTTTTT
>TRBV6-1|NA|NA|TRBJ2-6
CASSWVSSGANVLTF
TGTGCCAGCAGCTGGGTCAGCTCTGGGGCCAACGTCCTGACTTTC
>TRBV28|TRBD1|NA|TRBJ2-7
CASSLSYRGRIHEQYF
TGTGCCAGCAGTTTATCCTACAGGGGGCGGATACACGAGCAGTACTTC
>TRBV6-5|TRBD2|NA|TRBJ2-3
CASSYRGVDTQYF
TGTGCCAGCAGTTACCGGGGGGTAGATACGCAGTATTTT
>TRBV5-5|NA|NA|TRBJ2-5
CASSSGQRSDDKETQYF
TGTGCCAGCAGCTCGGGACAAAGAAGCGACGACAAAGAGACCCAGTACTTC
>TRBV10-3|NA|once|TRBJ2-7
CAISPGTPYEQYF
TGTGCCATCAGCCCCGGGACACCCTACGAGCAGTACTTC
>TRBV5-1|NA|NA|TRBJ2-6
CASSLRGLSGANVLTF
TGCGCCAGCAGCTTGAGGGGGTTGTCTGGGGCCAACGTCCTGACTTTC
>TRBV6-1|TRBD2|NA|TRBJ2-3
CASSESGSTDTQYF
TGTGCCAGCAGTGAAAGCGGGAGTACAGATACGCAGTATTTT
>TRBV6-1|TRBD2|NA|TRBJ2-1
CASSGTSGKTYNEQFF
TGTGCCAGCAGTGGTACTAGCGGAAAGACCTACAATGAGCAGTTCTTC
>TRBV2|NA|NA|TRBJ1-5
CASSIQGNQPQHF
TGTGCCAGCAGTATACAGGGCAATCAGCCCCAGCATTTT
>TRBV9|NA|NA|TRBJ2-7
CASSSGPNSYEQYF
TGTGCCAGCAGCTCTGGACCTAATTCCTACGAGCAGTACTTC
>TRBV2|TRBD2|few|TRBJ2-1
CASGGDSSYNEQFF
TGTGCCAGCGGGGGGGATAGCTCCTACAATGAGCAGTTCTTC
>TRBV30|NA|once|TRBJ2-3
CAWSKSPRGTDTQYF
TGTGCCTGGAGTAAATCCCCTCGGGGCACAGATACGCAGTATTTT
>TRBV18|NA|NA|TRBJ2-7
CASSMAGQSYEQYF
TGTGCCAGCTCTATGGCGGGACAGAGCTACGAGCAGTACTTC